Listed here are 10 T cell receptor beta chains from one sample, sequenced in a study of regulatory T cells in long-lasting Graves disease. TCR beta libraries were built with iRepertoire HTBI primers and Arm-PCR of CDR3 regions. TCRdb ran MiXCR on the multiplex PCR reads and lists one entry per CDR3 protein. This sample has 200,000 to 300,000 distinct CDR3 sequences, with 20% found just once. Stated time point: newly diagnosed GD, antithyroid drugs for less than 3 months. PBMC-extracted RNA yielded the TCR library. The sequences come from peripheral blood mononuclear cells (PBMCs), collected at new diagnosis, from a patient treated with antithyroid drugs. These receptors were collected from a female donor with Graves disease.

This rearrangement joins TRBV6-1 to TRBJ2-5; 12 positions match TRBD2. V was clipped by 5 bases and J by 3 bases; unmatched bases: 7. Germline-derived CDR1 and CDR2 are MNHNS and SASEGT. This CDR3 is 16 amino acids long. CDR3 bases: TGTGCCAGCAGTCCCGGACTAGCGGGGTTCAAAGAGACCCAGTACTTC. Its protein product is CASSPGLAGFKETQYF.

This clonotype was seen at least ten times. V is TRBV6-5 and J is TRBJ1-6, with a possible D match to TRBD1 (5 bases). Germline V gives CDR1 MNHEY, CDR2 SVGAGI. Trimming removed 2 bases from V and 7 bases from J, with 12 bases in between. The CDR3 has 15 residues. CDR3 residues: CASSYEVGGNSPLHF. As DNA, the CDR3 is TGTGCCAGCAGTTACGAAGTTGGGGGGAATTCACCCCTCCACTTT.

In this sample, this clonotype turned up a few times. The rearrangement uses TRBV19 and TRBJ2-1; D is perhaps TRBD1 or TRBD2 (5 bases each). The V end was cut by 2 bases, the J end by 5 bases, with 10 bases between. This CDR3 is 14 amino acids long. Germline CDR1 is LNHDA and CDR2 is SQIVND (reference sequence). DNA of the CDR3: TGTGCCAGTAGTATAAGGGACGCCGACAATGAGCAGTTCTTC. This encodes CASSIRDADNEQFF. Supplemented by reference TRBV19 and TRBJ2-1, the full variable domain reads DGGITQSPKYLFRKEGQNVTLSCEQNLNHDAMYWYRQDPGQGLRLIYYSQIVNDFQKGDIAEGYSVSREKKESFPLTVTSAQKNPTAFYLCASSIRDADNEQFFGPGTRLTVL.

The J gene is TRBJ1-4, the V gene TRBV20-1; TRBD1 agrees at 9 bases. CDR3 length: 13 residues. Trimming at V came to 5 bases and at J to 8 bases, leaving 6 bases not matched to a gene. Germline V CDR1 and CDR2: DFQATT, SNEGSKA (reference sequence). The CDR3 bases are TGCAGTGCTTACGACAGGGGGGGAGAAAAACTGTTTTTT. Its translation: CSAYDRGGEKLFF.

At least ten counts were recorded for this clonotype. The V gene is TRBV20-1, the J gene TRBJ2-3; D remains unclear. Germline CDR1 reads DFQATT; CDR2 reads SNEGSKA (reference sequence). The CDR3 covers 17 residues. Trimming removed 0 bases at V and 2 bases at J, with 18 bases between. DNA for the CDR3: TGCAGTGCTAGAGATACGTCAGGACGGATGCACACAGATACGCAGTATTTT. Amino acid sequence: CSARDTSGRMHTDTQYF.

At least ten counts were recorded for this clonotype. The rearrangement links TRBV4-3 to TRBJ2-7, with D possibly being TRBD2 (6 bases). This CDR3 contains 14 residues. Trimming stripped 3 bases from V and 4 bases from J, with 13 bases between. Germline CDR1 reads LGHNA; CDR2 reads YSLEER. The DNA of the CDR3 is TGCGCCAGCAGCCAGTATGGGGGGAATTACGAGCAGTACTTC. It codes for CASSQYGGNYEQYF.

In this sample, this clonotype turned up many times. The chain uses TRBV9 and TRBJ2-3; D call uncertain. The CDR3 sequence is 13 residues long. The V and J ends lost 0 bases and 2 bases respectively, with 4 bases between them. In germline, CDR1 is SGDLS, CDR2 YYNGEE. The CDR3 DNA sequence: TGTGCCAGCAGCGTAGAATCCACAGATACGCAGTATTTT. Protein sequence: CASSVESTDTQYF.

Comments on this clonotype: Given a much more abundant clone one base away, this may be a read error. The chain couples TRBV12-3 or TRBV12-4 to TRBJ2-2; possible D gene TRBD2, 6 bases. The length of the CDR3 is 15 residues. V lost 6 bases and J 7 bases, leaving 18 bases between the germline ends. CDR3 sequence reads: CASSPGQEGVGELFF. CDR3 in DNA: TGTGCCAGCAGCCCTGGGCAGGAGGGTGTCGGGGAGCTGTTTTTT.

The J gene is TRBJ2-4, the V gene TRBV28; TRBD1 matches at 7 bases. V trimming: 1 base; J trimming: 8 bases; junction bases outside the gene matches: 2. This CDR3 has 13 residues. CDR1 and CDR2 (germline): MDHEN, SYDVKM. CDR3 sequence reads: CASSLSQGDIQYF. The DNA for the CDR3 is TGTGCCAGCAGTTTATCCCAGGGGGACATTCAGTACTTC.

This clonotype has only one observation. The chain links TRBV2 to TRBJ1-1; no definite D call. Germline CDR1 and CDR2: SNHLY and FYNNEI. The CDR3 is 14 amino acids. V shed 5 bases and J shed 6 bases, with 16 bases lying between them. This chain's CDR3 is CASSTLGQRAEAFF. The CDR3 DNA reads as TGTGCCAGCAGTACGCTGGGCCAAAGGGCTGAAGCTTTCTTT.